The sequence of this TCR beta chain was determined in a study of radiation and T cells in renal cell carcinoma. Study overall: Nephrectomy followed 15 Gy stereotactic body radiation by 4 weeks. Study-level results: Baseline intratumoral clonotype presence is unknown without pretreatment biopsies.

TCRdb keeps only in-frame clones here, not all; method: immunoSEQ multiplex PCR. The sample lists about 120,000 clones, approximately 78% occurring once. In the case of this clone: Its antigen is not known.

Germline V CDR1 and CDR2: MNHNY, SVGAGI (reference sequence). V was pared by 6 bases and J by 4 bases, with 12 bases between. The CDR3 is 14 amino acids. As for time point: blood 2 weeks post-SBRT. Regarding treatment: 15 Gy SBRT to primary tumor, nephrectomy 4 weeks later. Serial blood draws occurred at baseline and 2 and 4 weeks post-SBRT. The tumor was a clear cell renal cell carcinoma. The receptor's source is a woman aged 60-75 years with renal cell carcinoma. The sample in question was blood, obtained from a patient whose treatment included radiotherapy and nephrectomy. This chain uses TRBV6-6 with TRBJ2-2; D ambiguous. CDR3: CASSWSIATGELFF. DNA of the CDR3: TGTGCCAGCAGCTGGTCTATCGCCACCGGGGAGCTGTTTTTT.